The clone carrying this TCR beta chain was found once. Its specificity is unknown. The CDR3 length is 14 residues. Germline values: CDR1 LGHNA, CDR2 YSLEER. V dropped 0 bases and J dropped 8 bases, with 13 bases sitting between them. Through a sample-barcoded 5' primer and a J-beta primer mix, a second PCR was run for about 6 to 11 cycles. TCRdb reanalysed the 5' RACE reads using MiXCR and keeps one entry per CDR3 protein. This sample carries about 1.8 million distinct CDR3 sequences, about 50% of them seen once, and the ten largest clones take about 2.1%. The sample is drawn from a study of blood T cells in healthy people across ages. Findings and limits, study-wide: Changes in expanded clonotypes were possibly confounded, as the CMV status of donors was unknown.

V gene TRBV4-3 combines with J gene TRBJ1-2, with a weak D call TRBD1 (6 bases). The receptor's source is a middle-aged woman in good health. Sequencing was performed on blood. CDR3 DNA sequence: TGCGCCAGCAGCCAAGATCGGGGGGCGAGGGGCTACACCTTC. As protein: CASSQDRGARGYTF.